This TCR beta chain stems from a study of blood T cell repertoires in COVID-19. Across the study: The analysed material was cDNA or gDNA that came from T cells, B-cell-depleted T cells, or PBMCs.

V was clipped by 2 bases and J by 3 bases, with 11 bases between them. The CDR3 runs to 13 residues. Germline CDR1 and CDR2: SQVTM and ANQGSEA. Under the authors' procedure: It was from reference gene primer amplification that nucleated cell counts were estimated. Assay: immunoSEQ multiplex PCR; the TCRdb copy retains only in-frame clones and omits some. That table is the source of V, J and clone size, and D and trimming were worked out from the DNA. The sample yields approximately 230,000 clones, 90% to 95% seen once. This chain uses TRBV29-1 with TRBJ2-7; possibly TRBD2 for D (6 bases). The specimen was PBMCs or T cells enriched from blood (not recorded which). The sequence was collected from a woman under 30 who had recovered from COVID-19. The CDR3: CSVEFGSGYEQYF. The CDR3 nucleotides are TGCAGCGTTGAATTCGGGAGCGGCTACGAGCAGTACTTC.